The 20 T cell receptor beta chains given below trace back to one sample, sequenced in a study of T cells in localized non-small cell lung cancer. The method was immunoSEQ multiplex PCR; TCRdb's version includes in-frame clones alone and lacks a portion of them. Among around 3,600 clones, 25% were seen once, and the ten largest hold 6% to 9%. The sample was lung tumor tissue, taken before any cancer treatment. Receptor source: a woman aged 40-69 years with stage I lung adenocarcinoma.

This clone was counted a few times. The CDR3 here is CASSYAGGYEQYF. The CDR3 bases are TGTGCCAGCAGTTACGCAGGGGGCTACGAGCAGTACTTC. V gene TRBV6-8 combines with J gene TRBJ2-7; TRBD1 aligns across 7 bases. Trimming cost V 2 bases and J 3 bases; bases outside gene matches: 1. The V gene's germline CDR1 is MNHGY and CDR2 SAAAGT. The CDR3 covers 13 residues.

By its share, this clone is medium-sized. V usage is TRBV11-3 and J usage is TRBJ2-1; 8 bases match TRBD2. The CDR3 sequence is 15 residues long. Germline CDR1 reads SGHNT; CDR2 reads YENEEA. J gave up 0 bases and V 6 bases, and 4 bases lay outside the gene matches. CDR3: CASRAAGDSYNEQFF. As DNA, the CDR3 is TGTGCCAGCAGGGCAGCGGGGGACTCCTACAATGAGCAGTTCTTC.

The V gene is TRBV11-3, the J gene TRBJ1-1, with 7 bases matching TRBD1. Germline values: CDR1 SGHNT, CDR2 YENEEA. This CDR3 contains 14 residues. V was pared by 6 bases and J by 0 bases, with 4 bases of the junction left unmatched. Written as DNA, the CDR3 is TGTGCCAGCAGGGAGACAGGGTTGAACACTGAAGCTTTCTTT. This codes for CASRETGLNTEAFF.

This clone rates as medium-sized. The chain joins TRBV11-3 to TRBJ2-3; 7 bases align to TRBD1. The germline CDR1 and CDR2 sequences are SGHNT and YENEEA. V dropped 5 bases and J dropped 4; count of bases not matched to a gene: 9. This CDR3 is built from 15 residues. CDR3 in amino acids: CASSPTGSFADTQYF. CDR3 coding DNA: TGTGCCAGCAGCCCGACAGGGTCCTTCGCAGATACGCAGTATTTT.

In DNA, the CDR3 is TGCGCCAGCAGCCAAGCCAGAGACTATAATTCACCCCTCCACTTT. Its translation: CASSQARDYNSPLHF. The chain uses TRBV4-1 and TRBJ1-6, with D uncertain. Trimming took 1 base from V and 3 from J, leaving 7 bases between them. The CDR3 extends over 15 amino acids. Germline values: CDR1 MGHRA, CDR2 YSYEKL.

This clone was seen only a few times. The chain couples TRBV6-8 to TRBJ1-2; a weak D match, TRBD1 (5 bases). V lost 8 bases and J lost 4, with 23 bases in between. The CDR3 has 16 residues. The germline gives CDR1 MNHGY, CDR2 SAAAGT. CDR3 residues: CASGLFRMWGGYGYTF. The CDR3 coding sequence is TGTGCCAGCGGCCTATTCAGGATGTGGGGCGGCTATGGCTACACCTTC.

The chain has TRBV30 and TRBJ2-2; TRBD2 matches 8 bases. With V trimmed by 5 bases and J by 8 bases, 7 bases remained unmatched. Germline loops: CDR1 GTSNPN, CDR2 SVGIG (reference sequence). The CDR3 extends over 13 amino acids. Here the CDR3 reads CAWSNSGVGELFF. The DNA of the CDR3 is TGTGCCTGGTCGAATAGCGGGGTGGGGGAGCTGTTTTTT.

This clone was observed a handful of times. In DNA form, the CDR3 reads TGTGCCAGTAGTCCAAAGTCCCGGGCAGGGGGCTTGGGAGAGACCCAGTACTTC. Its protein is CASSPKSRAGGLGETQYF. V gene TRBV19 combines with J gene TRBJ2-5, with TRBD1 matching 8 bases. The J segment lost 4 bases and the V segment lost 5 bases, leaving 18 bases of the junction unmatched. Germline assignment: CDR1 LNHDA and CDR2 SQIVND (reference sequence). This CDR3 spans 18 amino acids.

Within the sample, this clone is medium-sized. The chain has TRBV30 and TRBJ1-2, with 7 bases aligning to TRBD1. The CDR3 is 14 amino acids. V lost 4 bases and J lost 4; bases outside the gene matches: 9. The germline CDR1 and CDR2 sequences are GTSNPN and SVGIG (reference sequence). The CDR3 reads CAWTPGGLFYGYTF. The CDR3 coding sequence is TGTGCCTGGACCCCAGGGGGGCTCTTCTATGGCTACACCTTC. Together with reference TRBV30 and TRBJ1-2, the CDR3 gives the full variable domain: SQTIHQWPATLVQPVGSPLSLECTVEGTSNPNLYWYRQAAGRGLQLLFYSVGIGQISSEVPQNLSASRPQDRQFILSSKKLLLSDSGFYLCAWTPGGLFYGYTFGSGTRLTVV.

This clone is labeled medium-sized (0.01 to 0.1%). The V gene is TRBV11-3, the J gene TRBJ1-6, with TRBD1 matching 9 bases. The germline V gene encodes CDR1 SGHNT and CDR2 YENEEA. V lost 3 bases and J lost 10; bases outside the gene matches: 7. The CDR3 consists of 15 residues. The CDR3 sequence is CASSFPTGGDSPLHF. CDR3 in DNA: TGTGCCAGCAGCTTTCCGACAGGGGGTGACTCACCCCTCCACTTT. Variable domain in full (rest from reference TRBV11-3 and TRBJ1-6): EAGVVQSPRYKIIEKKQPVAFWCNPISGHNTLYWYLQNLGQGPELLIRYENEEAVDDSQLPKDRFSAERLKGVDSTLKIQPAELGDSAVYLCASSFPTGGDSPLHFGNGTRLTVT.

The rearrangement uses TRBV15 and TRBJ2-1; 8 nucleotides match TRBD1. Germline CDR1 is LNHNV and CDR2 is YYDKDF (reference sequence). The CDR3 is 18 amino acids. The ends lost 0 bases at V and 0 bases at J; junction bases unmatched: 7. The CDR3 reads CATSRESWDRFSYNEQFF. The CDR3 nucleotides read TGTGCCACCAGCAGAGAGAGCTGGGACAGGTTCTCCTACAATGAGCAGTTCTTC. The entire variable domain, with the rest obtained from reference TRBV15 and TRBJ2-1, is as follows: DAMVIQNPRYQVTQFGKPVTLSCSQTLNHNVMYWYQQKSSQAPKLLFHYYDKDFNNEADTPDNFQSRRPNTSFCFLDIRSPGLGDTAMYLCATSRESWDRFSYNEQFFGPGTRLTVL.

The rearrangement joins TRBV19 to TRBJ1-6; tentative D call: TRBD1 (5 bases). The CDR3 is 18 residues long. V lost 4 bases, J lost 7 bases, and 23 bases lay in between. Germline-derived CDR1 and CDR2 are LNHDA and SQIVND (reference sequence). CDR3 in amino acids: CASSTIIGGGLSNSPLHF. CDR3 nucleotides: TGTGCCAGTAGTACGATTATTGGGGGGGGTCTGAGCAATTCACCCCTCCACTTT.

This clone counts as large. Other DNA sequences in this sample translate to the same CDR3. The chain combines TRBV18 with TRBJ2-5; D is unclear. Germline V gene data show CDR1 as KGHSH and CDR2 as LQKENI. V was shortened by 0 bases and J by 2 bases, with 7 bases between the two germline ends. This CDR3 has 14 amino acids. The CDR3 sequence: CASSPPSGQETQYF. The DNA for the CDR3 is TGTGCCAGCTCACCACCCTCGGGTCAAGAGACCCAGTACTTC.

The gene calls are TRBV10-2 and TRBJ1-2; D may be TRBD1 (5 bases). The CDR3 sequence is 13 residues long. V shed 6 bases and J shed 7 bases, with 15 bases lying between them. CDR1 and CDR2 (germline): WSHSY, SAAADI. CDR3 DNA sequence: TGCGCCAGCAGCGGGGACCCCTACCCTGGCTACACCTTC. The encoded protein is CASSGDPYPGYTF.

This clone was observed a handful of times. The gene calls are TRBV2 and TRBJ2-5; 8 nucleotides align to TRBD2. Trimming took 5 bases from V and 4 from J; bases not matched to a gene: 9. This CDR3 contains 15 residues. The germline gives CDR1 SNHLY, CDR2 FYNNEI. CDR3 sequence reads: CASSNPAGGRETQYF. The CDR3 DNA sequence: TGTGCCAGCAGTAATCCGGCGGGGGGCAGAGAGACCCAGTACTTC.

This sequence joins TRBV11-3 and TRBJ2-5; 11 bases align to TRBD2. CDR1 SGHNT and CDR2 YENEEA come from the germline V gene. The CDR3 consists of 17 residues. V was clipped by 3 bases and J by 5 bases; unmatched bases: 11. The CDR3 DNA reads as TGTGCCAGCAGCTTGTTTCTTAGCGGGGGGGCCCATGAGACCCAGTACTTC. Amino acids: CASSLFLSGGAHETQYF.

This clone is termed medium-sized. V gene TRBV6-8 combines with J gene TRBJ2-3; 11 nucleotides match TRBD2. Trimming at V came to 5 bases and at J to 2 bases, leaving 6 bases not matched to a gene. Germline values: CDR1 MNHGY, CDR2 SAAAGT. The CDR3 loop spans 16 amino acids. CDR3 loop: CASSAPGLAATDTQYF. In nucleotides, the CDR3 is TGTGCCAGCAGTGCACCGGGACTAGCGGCCACAGATACGCAGTATTTT.

The sample holds a few counts of this clone. The chain carries TRBV30 and TRBJ1-1, with 11 bases aligning to TRBD1. Germline V gene data show CDR1 as GTSNPN and CDR2 as SVGIG (reference sequence). The CDR3 sequence is 18 residues long. The V and J ends lost 5 bases and 1 base, in that order; junction bases with no gene match: 15. The chain's CDR3 is CAWGTRKDRGRGNTEAFF. DNA for the CDR3: TGTGCCTGGGGTACCCGGAAGGACAGGGGGCGAGGGAACACTGAAGCTTTCTTT.

Only a few counts were recorded for this clone. The rearrangement joins TRBV9 to TRBJ2-2; D remains ambiguous. Trimming stripped 4 bases from V and 2 bases from J, with 6 bases between. This CDR3 region has 13 residues. CDR1 SGDLS and CDR2 YYNGEE come from the germline V gene. The CDR3 bases are TGTGCCAGCAGCCTCGGCAACACCGGGGAGCTGTTTTTT. It specifies CASSLGNTGELFF.

CDR3 DNA: TGCGCCAGCAGCTTGGGGAACAGGGGGAACGAGCAGTTCTTC. Encoded protein: CASSLGNRGNEQFF. The rearrangement links TRBV5-1 to TRBJ2-1, with 8 positions matching TRBD1. Germline V gives CDR1 SGHRS, CDR2 YFSETQ. This CDR3 has 14 amino acids. V shed 0 bases and J 10 bases; nucleotides not matched to a gene: 6.